This TCR beta chain was found in a study of identical twins (dated by TCRdb to the mid-2010s). A note on the overall study: The study deep-sequenced TCR alpha and beta repertoires from monozygotic twins, unrelated adults of various ages and cord blood to test whether fetal clonotypes persist. Replicate twin experiments were performed at different times using different library preparation protocols to rule out contamination.

Libraries were built with 5' RACE. The run used an Illumina HiSeq 2000. Template switching introduced a universal primer binding site; the final cDNA contained a unique molecular identifier, enabling accurate counting of TCR cDNA molecules. Specific primers in the conserved constant-segment region were used to synthesize first-strand cDNA for the TCR alpha and beta chains. Each cDNA library was double barcoded, with a SMART-Mk sample barcode plus Illumina barcodes, to control for contamination. TruSeq adapter sequences and Illumina sample barcodes were added in two successive PCR steps. Sequencing of the TCR alpha and beta cDNA libraries was done on the Illumina HiSeq platform using custom primers. The original pipeline was this. MiGEC processed the raw reads to extract unique molecular identifiers, while MiXCR was used to determine the CDR3 positions. Recombination models were inferred per individual with the repgenHMM and IGoR tools using an EM algorithm. Shared clonotype analysis was performed with the tcR package in R, normalizing sharing by the product of cloneset sizes. Out-of-frame nonproductive sequences were analyzed to study raw recombination free of thymic and clonal selection effects. The raw public data were reprocessed by TCRdb itself: fastp quality trimming at Q25, MiXCR clonotype calling, in-frame beta chains only. Rows are unified per CDR3 protein, each entry keeping the most common DNA and genes. TCRdb, rather than the study authors, made the V and J calls. Counted in this sample were roughly 190,000 distinct CDR3 sequences; about 15% of them appeared once. Of the sample, roughly two fifths falls within the top ten clones.

Only healthy Caucasian donors were included. Three pairs of female monozygotic twins, all aged roughly 18 to 29 years, made up the twin cohort. CD4+ and CD8+ T cell populations were isolated with positive isolation kits from Invitrogen. The research as a whole found: Out-of-frame TCR alpha sequences shared between twins showed an excess of low generation-probability sequences compared with coincidental sharing between unrelated individuals. Zero-insertion analyses could be partly confounded by invariant T cells such as MAIT and iNKT, though diverse VJ usage argued against such confounding for most clonotypes. Fewer insertions were carried by abundant cord blood beta clonotypes, a similar but weaker trend appeared in young adult naive repertoires, and no such trend appeared in memory repertoires. Because the same donors could not be followed over many years, the conclusions depended on cross-sectional statistical analysis. Recombination models systematically underestimated out-of-frame TCR alpha sharing in monozygotic twins but agreed with sharing between unrelated individuals. In beta out-of-frame sequences, excess twin sharing was weaker, because having fewer shared sequences lowered the signal-to-noise ratio.

This clonotype occurred a few times. No cognate antigen has been identified for it. No per-base quality is available; no much larger clone lies one base away. Taken from the germline V gene (reference sequence), the CDR1 and CDR2 loops are MNHEY and SMNVEV. The V and J ends are trimmed by 0 bases and 0 bases, leaving 9 bases between them. The CDR3 holds 15 amino acids from the cysteine to the phenylalanine. Only the CDR3 region is kept as DNA, spanning 45 bases read in frame from base 1. These data were also reused for a study on T cells expressing NK-cell markers. As noted in the second study: In sorted CD3+CD56+NKG2C+, CD3+CD56+NKG2C- and CD3+CD56-NKG2C+ T-cell subsets from eight donors, TCR beta-chain repertoires were profiled. Of the eight sequenced donors, seven were found to be HCMV-seropositive and one was found to be HCMV-seronegative. In several experiments an anti-gammadeltaTCR antibody was added to restrict sorting to alphabetaTCR-expressing T cells. For six donors, the dominant CD3+CD56+NKG2C+ clonotypes were among the top 10 CD8+ clonotypes and accounted for 1.0-7.0% of CD8+ T cells. Those dominant clonotypes were again the most abundant among CD3+CD56-NKG2C+ cells in a handful of donors, at 28.3-60.1%. Whether the expanded NKG2C-expressing T cell clones were specific for HCMV antigens remained unclear. All eight donors whose samples were sequenced were randomly selected healthy volunteers, three of them men and five women. A commercial ELISA kit detecting HCMV-specific IgG in serum was used to determine HCMV serostatus. MIGEC was used to demultiplex reads and group the reads by UMI, and MiTCR was used to assemble and quantify clonotypes. To exclude erroneous sequences, only TCR cDNA sequences supported by at least two reads were retained. The tcR package was used for downstream repertoire analysis, with clonotypes matched between fractions based on CDR3 nucleotide sequence plus V segment. VDJmatch was used to annotate antigen specificity against VDJdb, with one amino acid substitution in CDR3 allowed.

Sequenced: CD8+ T cells sorted from blood. Recombination linked TRBV27 to TRBJ2-7, and perhaps TRBD1 as D gene, on 6 matching bases. This receptor was obtained from a woman between 18 and 30 years old in good health. The nucleotides are TGTGCCAGCAGTTTATCGTGGGACATCTCCTACGAGCAGTACTTC. Translated, it reads CASSLSWDISYEQYF.